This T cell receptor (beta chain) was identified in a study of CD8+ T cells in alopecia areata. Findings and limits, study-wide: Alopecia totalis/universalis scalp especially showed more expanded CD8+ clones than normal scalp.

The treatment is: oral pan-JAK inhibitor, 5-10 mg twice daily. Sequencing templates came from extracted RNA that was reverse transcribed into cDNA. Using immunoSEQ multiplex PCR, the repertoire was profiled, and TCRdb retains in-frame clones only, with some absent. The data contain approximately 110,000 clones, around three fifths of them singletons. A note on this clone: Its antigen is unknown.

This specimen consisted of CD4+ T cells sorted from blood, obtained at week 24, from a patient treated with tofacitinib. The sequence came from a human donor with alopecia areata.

The CDR3: CASSQVAVRGTEAFF. In nucleotides, the CDR3 is TGCGCCAGCAGCCAAGTTGCGGTTAGGGGCACTGAAGCTTTCTTT. J is TRBJ1-1 and V is TRBV4-1, with D possibly being TRBD1 (5 bases). V was shortened by 1 base and J by 4 bases, with 13 bases between the two germline ends. The germline V gene encodes CDR1 MGHRA and CDR2 YSYEKL. The CDR3 has 15 residues.